This T cell receptor (beta chain) is from a study of T cell responses to AZD1222 COVID-19 vaccine (dated by TCRdb to the early 2020s). Regarding the study in general: A total of just over 230 trial participants underwent TCR sequencing, of whom 207 received two doses of AZD1222 and about 25 received two doses of the MenACWY control vaccine. Trial participants were enrolled into age subgroups of 18-55, 56-69 and 70-plus years, which contained about 160, 30 and 59 TCR-sequenced participants, respectively.

The CDR3 regions of human TCRbeta chains were analyzed by immunosequencing. Concerning the study's data processing: Repertoire TCRs were matched against a reference library of SARS-CoV-2-specific TCRs generated with the MIRA antigen-specificity platform. Breadth was defined as the fraction of unique TCRs that were SARS-CoV-2-associated. Depth was defined as the fraction of total T cells that were SARS-CoV-2-associated. Using the MIRA data, each spike-specific TCR was mapped to the spike region that the TCR reacts to and placed in a CD4 or CD8 class. Log10-transformed breadth and depth values were compared by one-way ANOVA with Sidak's multiple comparisons tests. TCRdb stores this immuneACCESS table with in-frame sequences only. Part of the clones is absent; in the studies checked, under half of the shortfall reflects unresolved V genes, and no reason is known for the rest. The V and J calls and clone size were taken over from that table, and D and trimming were inferred from the DNA. Within this sample are approximately 98,000 clones, with approximately 89% of them counted one time only. The ten largest clones represent approximately 3.1% of the sample.

The intended sense of this specimen's time point label: baseline before first vaccination. Taken with the paper, the label for treatment or condition translates to: meningococcal conjugate vaccine given as trial control. Samples from vaccinated people were obtained from the UK trials COV001 and COV002, which included a single-blind randomized controlled phase 2/3 trial of AZD1222 (ChAdOx1 nCoV-19) in healthy adults. For TCRbeta chain sequencing, PBMC samples from trial participants were taken at day 0 and at day 28 after the second dose. As for this clone: This receptor's antigen is unknown. No base qualities exist here, and no much larger clone lies one base off it.

The CDR3 starts with the cysteine, ends with the phenylalanine, and has 15 residues. The kept DNA is CDR3 alone, 45 bases in frame from the first base. The V end loses 2 bases and the J end loses 5 bases, and a stretch of 14 bases separates them. In the germline V gene (reference sequence), CDR1 corresponds to SGHKS and CDR2 to YYEKEE. Study-level results and caveats: Reportedly, close to half of the unique spike-specific TCRs recognized epitopes lying outside the regions that are mutated in the B.1.351 and B.1.1.7 variants. CD4 TCRs associated with the vaccine covered the entire spike protein, and the dominant responses were in regions 160-218 and 743-854. Because no samples from the day 14 peak response were available, repertoires could be characterized only after the peak T cell response. Participants were mostly white British, with more females than males. The authors suggested clonal diversity may have been underestimated. In the small 56-69-year group, the increase in depth fell short of significance, most likely because of low power. Conclusions about previously exposed vaccinees are limited because only six or seven AZD1222 recipients were SARS-CoV-2 seropositive at baseline. After two AZD1222 doses, spike-specific TCR breadth and depth were significantly higher than at day 0 and than in MenACWY recipients.

This receptor was identified in an adult in good health. The chain joins TRBV5-5 to TRBJ2-1; the best D guess is TRBD2, with 6 bases matching. The sample consisted of peripheral blood, taken on day 0 of MenACWY control vaccination. The DNA sequence is TGTGCCAGCAGCTTCGGGTCACGCGGGGACAATGAGCAGTTCTTC. Its protein is CASSFGSRGDNEQFF.